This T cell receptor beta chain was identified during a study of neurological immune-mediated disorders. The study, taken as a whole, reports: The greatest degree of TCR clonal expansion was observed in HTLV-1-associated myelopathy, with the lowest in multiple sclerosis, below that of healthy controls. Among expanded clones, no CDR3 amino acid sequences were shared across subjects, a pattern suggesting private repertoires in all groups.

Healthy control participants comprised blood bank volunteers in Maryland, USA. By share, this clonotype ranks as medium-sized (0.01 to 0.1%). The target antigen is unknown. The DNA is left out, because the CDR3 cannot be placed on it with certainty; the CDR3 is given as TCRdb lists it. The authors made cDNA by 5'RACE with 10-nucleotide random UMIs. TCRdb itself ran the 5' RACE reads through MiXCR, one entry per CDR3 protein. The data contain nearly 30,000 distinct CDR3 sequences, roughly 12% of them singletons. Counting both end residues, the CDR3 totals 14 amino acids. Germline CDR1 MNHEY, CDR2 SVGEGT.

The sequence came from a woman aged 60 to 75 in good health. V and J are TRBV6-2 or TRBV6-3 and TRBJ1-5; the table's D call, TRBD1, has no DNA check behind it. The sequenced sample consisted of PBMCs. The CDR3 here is CASSSSTGDQPQHF.